This T cell receptor (beta chain) was identified during a study of T cells in Graves' hyperthyroidism and ophthalmopathy (dated by TCRdb to the late 2010s). Study-level background: Peripheral blood was collected at initial diagnosis, before any treatment. The 100 or so discovery patients were randomly split 7:3 into training and test sets. Prospective prediction of ophthalmopathy was tested in an independent validation cohort of fewer than 20 hyperthyroidism patients and some 17 patients who later progressed to ophthalmopathy. To identify TCR V-J signatures that set the groups apart, the researchers used a discovery cohort of 90 to 100 patients, made up of roughly 40 with Graves' ophthalmopathy and 55 to 65 with stable Graves' hyperthyroidism. After sampling, hyperthyroidism patients received methimazole starting at 30 mg daily, and ophthalmopathy patients received high-dose intravenous methylprednisolone. According to the paper, TCR Vbeta CDR3 sequencing was carried out on about 140 peripheral blood samples, which came from 40 to 45 ophthalmopathy, approximately 78 hyperthyroidism and approximately 17 progressor patients. The study also compared thyroid tissue and blood T-cell repertoires from roughly six Graves' hyperthyroidism patients. The study at large found these results: Blood samples also contained most of the expanded thyroid clonotypes (frequency above 0.001), which suggests that blood repertoires may reflect thyroid immune responses. No statistical method was used to fix the sample size in advance, and group allocation was not hidden from the investigators. In validation, progression to ophthalmopathy was predicted by the model with roughly 69% sensitivity and 72% to 80% specificity, a median of approximately 7.1 months before onset. In cross-validation, a model built on a 13 V-J signature told ophthalmopathy apart from stable hyperthyroidism with 85% to 90% sensitivity and roughly 81% specificity, and in testing the same model reached 80%/75%.

Amplification of TCR beta CDR3 regions was carried out from RNA transcripts. The TCR CDR3 was subjected to a first round of RT-PCR using the HTBI primer set and the Qiagen OneStep RT-PCR kit. Libraries were constructed in a second round of multiplex PCR, after which size selection and purification were performed. Sequencing of the libraries was done on an Illumina HiSeq2000 using paired-end 100 bp reads. The authors' pipeline ran thus. SOAPnuke was used to process the raw data, throwing out any read that contained adapters or uncalled bases, had a mean Phred below 15, or lacked an exact constant-primer or identifier match. COPE v1.2.5 was used to merge high-quality paired reads, and clonotypes were defined as unique nucleotide sequences. MiTCR v1.1 was used to align clonotypes to the IMGT TRBV, TRBD and TRBJ reference segments. Only V-J combinations with frequency above 0.0001, covering roughly 99% of repertoires, were analysed. A TCS score was defined as the ratio of F50 (clonal expansion) to E x V (chaos), with BLOSUM62-based TCRdist applied between CDR3 peptides within each V-J. Welch's t-statistics and random forest reduced around 550 V-J features to 13, which were used in a naive Bayes classifier (R e1071). TCRdb ran its own pipeline on the public reads, namely fastp trimming at Q25 and MiXCR clone calling, and kept in-frame beta chains. Rows with a matching CDR3 protein are joined into one entry that keeps the most common DNA and genes. Clone size and V and J calls follow TCRdb, not the original study. The sample table shows roughly 93,000 distinct CDR3 sequences, and roughly 49% are seen once. Less than 30% of the sample lies in the top ten.

Stable Graves' hyperthyroidism was defined as no progression to ophthalmopathy during 18 months of follow-up. Hyperthyroidism patients were aged 18 to 65 years and newly diagnosed, with disease duration of less than 2 months. Any patient with an uncontrolled infection, another autoimmune disease, pregnancy or lactation was excluded. Clinical symptoms, serum thyroxine and TRAb, thyroid ultrasound, and orbital computed tomography formed the basis for the diagnoses. Ficoll-Paque density gradient centrifugation was used to isolate PBMCs from around 10 ml of fresh peripheral blood. Trizol reagent was used to extract total RNA, and RNA quality was then checked on an Agilent 2100 Bioanalyzer. There are many counts of this clonotype. Its antigen remains undetermined. No much larger clone is present one base from it, and per-base qualities are unavailable. Sequenced material: blood. The receptor was derived from a woman aged 40 to 50 with Graves' hyperthyroidism.

The CDR3 region: CASSRMEVSNQPQHF. The nucleotides are TGTGCCAGCAGCCGTATGGAAGTTAGCAATCAGCCCCAGCATTTT. This chain is built from TRBV7-2 and TRBJ1-5; the D gene remains uncertain. The CDR3, from cysteine to phenylalanine, totals 15 residues. The retained sequence is limited to the CDR3, 45 bases, with the frame set at the first base. V loses 5 bases, J loses 0 bases, and the germline ends lie 11 bases apart. From the germline V gene, CDR1 is SGHTA and CDR2 is FQGNSA.